The rows below give T cell receptor beta chains drawn from one sample of a study of blood T cell repertoires in COVID-19. Method: immunoSEQ multiplex PCR; TCRdb's copy keeps in-frame clones and lacks some. The table lists 150,000 to 200,000 clones, about 87% of them singletons. The sequencing sample was made of peripheral blood. All receptors derive from a woman in her 70s with COVID-19, enrolled during active disease. Each CDR3 is given with its conserved first and last residue. Each record gives: J gene, V gene, D gene, clone size, CDR3 protein, CDR3 DNA. The D gene is left open where the match is weak. Not all rows give a size; the values are once, few, many and, for expanded clones, a class.

J: TRBJ2-1
V: TRBV18
D: TRBD2
size: -
CDR3: CASSPSGREYNEQFF
DNA: TGTGCCAGCTCACCGAGCGGGAGGGAATACAATGAGCAGTTCTTC

J: TRBJ1-2
V: TRBV7-9
D: -
size: -
CDR3: CASSLGSSLYTF
DNA: TGTGCCAGCAGCTTAGGGTCCAGTCTGTACACCTTC

J: TRBJ1-1
V: TRBV20-1
D: -
size: -
CDR3: CSATITEAFF
DNA: TGCAGTGCTACTATCACTGAAGCTTTCTTT

J: TRBJ2-3
V: TRBV29-1
D: -
size: -
CDR3: CSVVRAGLTDTQYF
DNA: TGCAGCGTTGTGCGAGCAGGGTTGACAGATACGCAGTATTTT

J: TRBJ1-6
V: TRBV19
D: -
size: -
CDR3: CASSAFPGAGNSPLHF
DNA: TGTGCCAGTAGTGCCTTCCCAGGGGCTGGGAATTCACCCCTCCACTTT

J: TRBJ2-5
V: TRBV6-6
D: -
size: -
CDR3: CASSGQSQETQYF
DNA: TGTGCCAGCAGTGGACAGTCTCAAGAGACCCAGTACTTC

J: TRBJ2-1
V: TRBV6-5
D: TRBD2
size: -
CDR3: CASSYGLAGGDNEQFF
DNA: TGTGCCAGCAGTTACGGGCTAGCGGGAGGAGACAATGAGCAGTTCTTC

J: TRBJ1-3
V: TRBV7-8
D: -
size: -
CDR3: CASSLSQVSGNTIYF
DNA: TGTGCCAGCAGCTTATCCCAGGTCTCTGGAAACACCATATATTTT

J: TRBJ1-1
V: TRBV15
D: TRBD1
size: -
CDR3: CATSRQRTGGTEAFF
DNA: TGTGCCACCAGCAGGCAAAGGACAGGGGGGACTGAAGCTTTCTTT

J: TRBJ1-1
V: TRBV7-6
D: TRBD1
size: -
CDR3: CASSRDSGGTEAFF
DNA: TGTGCCAGCAGCCGGGACTCAGGGGGCACTGAAGCTTTCTTT

J: TRBJ2-1
V: TRBV29-1
D: TRBD1
size: few
CDR3: CSVQGWDRASMNEQFF
DNA: TGCAGCGTACAGGGGTGGGATCGGGCTAGCATGAATGAGCAGTTCTTC

J: TRBJ2-7
V: TRBV5-5
D: -
size: -
CDR3: CASSPLMGAYEQYF
DNA: TGTGCCAGCAGCCCCCTGATGGGAGCCTACGAGCAGTACTTC

J: TRBJ1-5
V: TRBV19
D: TRBD1
size: -
CDR3: CASSPRDRAGQPQHF
DNA: TGTGCCAGTAGCCCTAGGGACAGGGCTGGGCAGCCCCAGCATTTT

J: TRBJ1-4
V: TRBV29-1
D: -
size: -
CDR3: CSVQNRDTNEKLFF
DNA: TGCAGCGTTCAGAACAGGGACACTAATGAAAAACTGTTTTTT

J: TRBJ2-7
V: TRBV9
D: TRBD1
size: -
CDR3: CASSMDRWGEQYF
DNA: TGTGCCAGCAGCATGGACAGGTGGGGGGAGCAGTACTTC

J: TRBJ2-3
V: TRBV27
D: TRBD2
size: once
CDR3: CASRKAGPDTQYF
DNA: TGTGCCAGCAGGAAAGCGGGACCAGATACGCAGTATTTT

J: TRBJ1-1
V: TRBV28
D: -
size: few
CDR3: CASSLKGVTLGAFF
DNA: TGTGCCAGCAGTTTGAAGGGGGTAACACTGGGAGCTTTCTTT

J: TRBJ1-2
V: TRBV28
D: TRBD1
size: -
CDR3: CASSQTGGYGYTF
DNA: TGTGCCAGCAGTCAGACAGGGGGCTATGGCTACACCTTC

J: TRBJ1-5
V: TRBV19
D: -
size: -
CDR3: CASRVTAYSNQPQHF
DNA: TGTGCCAGTAGAGTGACAGCTTATAGCAATCAGCCCCAGCATTTT

J: TRBJ2-5
V: TRBV11-3
D: TRBD1
size: -
CDR3: CASSPRTGVEETQYF
DNA: TGTGCCAGCAGCCCCCGGACAGGGGTGGAGGAGACCCAGTACTTC

J: TRBJ2-3
V: TRBV28
D: TRBD2
size: -
CDR3: CASSQPGLAGGGNTQYF
DNA: TGTGCCAGCAGCCAACCGGGACTAGCGGGAGGAGGAAATACGCAGTATTTT

J: TRBJ1-3
V: TRBV18
D: -
size: few
CDR3: CASSPSGNGNTIYF
DNA: TGTGCCAGCTCACCATCAGGGAATGGAAACACCATATATTTT